The 32 T cell receptor beta chains reported below all come from one sample, sequenced in a study of cytomegalovirus exposure and HLA in healthy donors. PCR primers comprised 60 Vbeta and 13 Jbeta primers. TCRdb's table, derived via immunoSEQ multiplex PCR, lists solely in-frame clones and lacks some. Here the sample spans 200,000 or so clones, 80% to 85% being singletons. Source material: PBMCs. These receptors were collected from a boy aged 5-17 years in good health and CMV-seronegative.

This chain links TRBV7-2 with TRBJ1-1; D is ambiguous. From germline, CDR1 is SGHTA and CDR2 FQGNSA. V lost 1 base to trimming and J lost 3 bases, with 6 bases between them. CDR3 length: 13 amino acids. This CDR3 is CASSLETYTEAFF. For the CDR3, the DNA is TGTGCCAGCAGCTTAGAGACATACACTGAAGCTTTCTTT. Full variable domain (remainder filled in from reference TRBV7-2 and TRBJ1-1): GAGVSQSPSNKVTEKGKDVELRCDPISGHTALYWYRQSLGQGLEFLIYFQGNSAPDKSGLPSDRFSAERTGGSVSTLTIQRTQQEDSAVYLCASSLETYTEAFFGQGTRLTVV.

The table lists this clone with a count of one. The chain carries TRBV4-3 and TRBJ2-1, with D possibly matching TRBD2 (5 bases). V was trimmed by 7 bases and J by 12 bases, leaving 25 bases between them. Germline V lookup: CDR1 LGHNA, CDR2 YSLEER. This CDR3 has 15 residues. In DNA form, the CDR3 reads TGCGCCAGCACCAAGACCGCCTACAGCGGCGATGCGCAGTTCTTC. Translating it yields CASTKTAYSGDAQFF.

The chain uses TRBV10-3 and TRBJ1-1; D call uncertain. V lost 10 bases to trimming and J lost 5 bases, with 17 bases between them. CDR1 is ENHRY, CDR2 SYGVKD, per germline. The CDR3 consists of 13 residues. In DNA, the CDR3 is TGTGCCAGCAGACTAGGTACAGAGACTGAAGCTTTCTTT. Translation gives CASRLGTETEAFF.

V is TRBV30 and J is TRBJ2-7; D not certain. The V and J ends lost 0 bases and 3 bases respectively, with 3 bases between them. This CDR3 has 11 amino acids. CDR1 and CDR2 from the germline V gene are GTSNPN and SVGIG (reference sequence). Here the CDR3 reads CAWSVLYEQYF. The DNA of the CDR3 is TGTGCCTGGAGTGTACTCTACGAGCAGTACTTC. The variable domain in full, completed from reference TRBV30 and TRBJ2-7, reads SQTIHQWPATLVQPVGSPLSLECTVEGTSNPNLYWYRQAAGRGLQLLFYSVGIGQISSEVPQNLSASRPQDRQFILSSKKLLLSDSGFYLCAWSVLYEQYFGPGTRLTVT.

The CDR3 sequence: CALQTRSAGEQFF. In DNA, the CDR3 is TGTGCCCTCCAGACTAGGTCGGCCGGTGAGCAGTTCTTC. This chain uses TRBV30 with TRBJ2-1; perhaps TRBD2 as D (6 bases). V was pared by 8 bases and J by 9 bases, with 20 bases between. Germline CDR1 GTSNPN, CDR2 SVGIG (reference sequence). The CDR3 is made up of 13 amino acids.

The chain couples TRBV28 to TRBJ2-5, with D possibly being TRBD1 (5 bases). Gene TRBJ2-7 matches the end of the DNA better, so the J call may be wrong. CDR1 and CDR2 (germline): MDHEN, SYDVKM. This CDR3 region has 15 residues. The CDR3: CASSPGGASAYEQYF. For the CDR3, the DNA is TGTGCCAGCAGCCCCGGTGGGGCATCCGCCTACGAGCAGTACTTC.

The rearrangement joins TRBV19 to TRBJ1-6, with unresolved D. V was trimmed by 5 bases and J by 14 bases, leaving 19 bases between them. The CDR3 length is 14 residues. Per the germline V gene, CDR1 is LNHDA and CDR2 is SQIVND (reference sequence). The CDR3 protein is CASSLRGGGVSLHF. Written as DNA, the CDR3 is TGTGCCAGTAGTCTTCGGGGAGGCGGAGTTTCCCTCCACTTT.

The chain carries TRBV13 and TRBJ2-1; 8 bases match TRBD2. The length of the CDR3 is 15 residues. V shed 5 bases, J shed 9 bases, and the junction held 12 bases outside the gene matches. The germline gives CDR1 PRHDT, CDR2 FYEKMQ (reference sequence). The CDR3 region has the DNA TGTGCCAGCAGCGAGACCCCCAGCGGGAGTGGTGAGCAGTTCTTC. Translating it yields CASSETPSGSGEQFF.

J is TRBJ2-7 and V is TRBV9, with a tentative D call TRBD2 (6 bases). Trimming took 0 bases from V and 2 from J, leaving 12 bases between them. The germline V gene has CDR1 SGDLS and CDR2 YYNGEE. The CDR3 is 15 residues long. In nucleotides, the CDR3 is TGTGCCAGCAGCGTAGCGGATAGCGGAACCTACGAGCAGTACTTC. As protein: CASSVADSGTYEQYF.

This clone was picked up one time. J is TRBJ1-1 and V is TRBV27, with no clear D. This CDR3 spans 12 amino acids. V was shortened by 11 bases and J by 4 bases, with 14 bases between the two germline ends. Germline CDR1 and CDR2: MNHEY and SMNVEV (reference sequence). CDR3 sequence: CAGRGFSTEAFF. The CDR3 bases are TGTGCCGGCCGGGGATTTTCCACTGAAGCTTTCTTT.

A single count supports this clone. V is TRBV21-1 and J is TRBJ2-7; TRBD1 is taken as the D call from the table, unchecked against the DNA. TRBV21-1 is recorded as a pseudogene. CDR3 size: 15 residues. The DNA for the CDR3 is TGTGCCAGCAGCTCCCTTAACAGGGCCCCCTACGAGCAGTACTTC. Translated: CASSSLNRAPYEQYF.

This rearrangement joins TRBV27 to TRBJ1-2; 7 nucleotides align to TRBD1. The trim removed 5 bases at V and 0 bases at J, leaving 0 bases unmatched. The CDR3 loop spans 13 amino acids. Looked up from germline, CDR1 is MNHEY and CDR2 is SMNVEV (reference sequence). As DNA, the CDR3 is TGTGCCAGCAGTCAGGGGGCTAACTATGGCTACACCTTC. Residues: CASSQGANYGYTF.

The chain links TRBV21-1 to TRBJ2-7; TRBD2 reflects the table's D call only, with no check against the DNA. TRBV21-1 is a known pseudogene. The CDR3 consists of 20 residues. CDR3 loop: CASSKRKFRRGQLNSYEQYF. The CDR3 coding sequence is TGTGCCAGCAGCAAAAGAAAATTCCGGCGGGGCCAACTAAACTCCTACGAGCAGTACTTC.

The gene calls are TRBV5-4 and TRBJ1-1; D uncertain. CDR1 SGHNT and CDR2 YYREEE come from the germline V gene (reference sequence). V lost 0 bases, J lost 3 bases, and 12 bases lay in between. This CDR3 spans 15 amino acids. The CDR3 loop reads CASSLERFGHTEAFF. The DNA for the CDR3 is TGTGCCAGCAGCTTGGAAAGGTTTGGGCACACTGAAGCTTTCTTT.

The chain couples TRBV30 to TRBJ1-6; 9 bases fit TRBD1. J was trimmed by 7 bases and V by 5 bases; bases with no gene match: 6. The CDR3 consists of 14 residues. Germline assignment: CDR1 GTSNPN and CDR2 SVGIG (reference sequence). The CDR3 DNA is TGTGCCTGGGCTCGGGGACAGGGAAATTCACCCCTCCACTTT. Translated, it gives CAWARGQGNSPLHF.

This chain joins TRBV7-2 and TRBJ1-1; 8 nucleotides align to TRBD1. The CDR3 has 16 amino acids. CDR1 and CDR2 (germline): SGHTA, FQGNSA. J gave up 6 bases and V 3 bases, and 12 bases lay outside the gene matches. CDR3 in DNA: TGTGCCAGCAGCTTTCCTCAGGGGGCGGGTGGACCTGAAGCTTTCTTT. Translation gives CASSFPQGAGGPEAFF.

The V call is TRBV15, the J call TRBJ2-2; D remains unclear. The CDR3 has 15 amino acids. The germline gives CDR1 LNHNV, CDR2 YYDKDF (reference sequence). Trimming took off 3 bases at V and 4 bases at J, with 12 bases between the two ends. The CDR3 coding sequence is TGTGCCACCAGCAGCAATACACGTCCCACCGGGGAGCTGTTTTTT. Translation: CATSSNTRPTGELFF.

This chain connects TRBV9 to TRBJ2-5; 10 bases are a match to TRBD2. Losses at the gene ends were 3 bases for V and 0 bases for J; bases not matched to a gene: 5. Germline V gene lookup returns CDR1 SGDLS and CDR2 YYNGEE. The CDR3 extends over 16 amino acids. The CDR3: CASSEGLALHQETQYF. The CDR3 DNA sequence: TGTGCCAGCAGCGAGGGACTAGCGCTCCACCAAGAGACCCAGTACTTC. Using reference TRBV9 and TRBJ2-5 for the parts outside the CDR3, the full variable domain is DSGVTQTPKHLITATGQRVTLRCSPRSGDLSVYWYQQSLDQGLQFLIQYYNGEERAKGNILERFSAQQFPDLHSELNLSSLELGDSALYFCASSEGLALHQETQYFGPGTRLLVL.

The chain recombines TRBV7-9 with TRBJ1-1; no reliable D call. The germline CDR1 and CDR2 sequences are SEHNR and FQNEAQ (reference sequence). Trimming stripped 6 bases from V and 8 bases from J, with 10 bases between. This CDR3 region has 11 residues. CDR3 protein: CASRRGVEAFF. The CDR3 nucleotides are TGTGCCAGCAGGCGCGGGGTAGAAGCTTTCTTT.

CDR3 region: CASSEEGSGRRGGQFF. CDR3 DNA: TGTGCCAGCAGTGAAGAGGGGAGCGGGCGGCGGGGAGGGCAGTTCTTC. V is TRBV6-1 and J is TRBJ2-1; D perhaps matches TRBD2 (6 bases). There are 16 residues in the CDR3. Germline assignment: CDR1 MNHNS and CDR2 SASEGT. Trimming cost V 1 base and J 12 bases, with 22 bases left between them.

As for this clone: The limits of the CDR3 on the DNA are not certain, so only TCRdb's listed CDR3 is given. This CDR3 is CAILRGYICDEQFF. The rearrangement uses TRBV23-1 and TRBJ2-1; TRBD1 is taken as the D call from the table, unchecked against the DNA. TRBV23-1 is identified as an open reading frame with a role that is uncertain. The CDR3 spans 14 residues, counting both ends.

In its sample, this clone was seen once. CDR3: CASSFGQPQHF. CDR3 in DNA: TGTGCCAGCAGTTTCGGGCAGCCCCAGCATTTT. V gene TRBV6-1 combines with J gene TRBJ1-5; D is unclear. Germline V lookup: CDR1 MNHNS, CDR2 SASEGT. V gave up 5 bases and J gave up 7 bases, with 6 bases separating them. This CDR3 region has 11 residues.

V usage is TRBV27 and J usage is TRBJ2-3, with a weak D call TRBD1 (6 bases). Germline V gives CDR1 MNHEY, CDR2 SMNVEV (reference sequence). This CDR3 spans 15 amino acids. V was clipped by 5 bases and J by 0 bases, with 12 bases between them. The CDR3: CASSPGHISTDTQYF. DNA for the CDR3: TGTGCCAGCAGTCCGGGACACATTAGCACAGATACGCAGTATTTT.

V gene TRBV30 combines with J gene TRBJ2-3; 10 bases are shared with TRBD2. This CDR3 comprises 15 residues. J gave up 4 bases and V 3 bases, and 7 bases lay outside the gene matches. The germline gives CDR1 GTSNPN, CDR2 SVGIG (reference sequence). The CDR3 DNA sequence: TGTGCCTGGAGGCCAGCGGGGGGGCTATCAGATACGCAGTATTTT. As protein: CAWRPAGGLSDTQYF.

V usage is TRBV29-1 and J usage is TRBJ2-5, with 13 bases matching TRBD2. The V segment lost 8 bases and the J segment 4 bases; nucleotides outside the gene matches: 7. Germline CDR1 SQVTM, CDR2 ANQGSEA. This CDR3 comprises 14 residues. In DNA, the CDR3 is TGCAGCTACGGACTAGCGGGAGTTGGAGAGACCCAGTACTTC. Residues: CSYGLAGVGETQYF.

This sequence joins TRBV4-3 and TRBJ1-3; maybe TRBD1 (6 bases). Germline V gene lookup returns CDR1 LGHNA and CDR2 YSLEER. Trimming shortened V by 3 bases and J by 0 bases, and 6 bases separated the two germline ends. The CDR3 totals 14 residues. The chain's CDR3 is CASSHRGSGNTIYF. The CDR3 nucleotides are TGCGCCAGCAGCCACAGGGGCTCTGGAAACACCATATATTTT.

The rearrangement links TRBV5-1 to TRBJ2-5; D is uncertain. The tail of the sequence fits TRBJ2-7 better, so the J call may be wrong. CDR1 and CDR2 from the germline V gene are SGHRS and YFSETQ. The length of the CDR3 is 14 residues. CDR3 sequence reads: CARLQVPPSYEQYF. The CDR3 nucleotides read TGCGCCAGGCTTCAGGTACCCCCCTCCTACGAGCAGTACTTC.

The chain is built from TRBV5-1 and TRBJ2-7; TRBD2 is a possible D gene (6 bases). Germline V gives CDR1 SGHRS, CDR2 YFSETQ. Trimming stripped 0 bases from V and 7 bases from J, with 17 bases between. CDR3 length equals 15 residues. Here the CDR3 reads CASSLGLEGGGEQYF. The CDR3 DNA reads TGCGCCAGCAGCTTGGGCCTTGAGGGAGGTGGGGAGCAGTACTTC.

This chain links TRBV11-2 with TRBJ2-1; 7 bases are shared with TRBD2. Germline trimming cut 1 base from V and 7 bases from J; bases unmatched to any gene: 7. The V gene's germline CDR1 is SGHAT and CDR2 FQNNGV. The CDR3 sequence is 15 residues long. In DNA, the CDR3 is TGTGCCAGCAGCTTAGTCTCCGCTAGCGGTAATGAGCAGTTCTTC. It translates to CASSLVSASGNEQFF.

This chain joins TRBV19 and TRBJ1-1, with 8 positions matching TRBD1. There are 15 residues in the CDR3. In germline, CDR1 is LNHDA, CDR2 SQIVND (reference sequence). V gave up 4 bases and J gave up 5 bases; unmatched junction bases: 9. This CDR3 reads CASSKPTGGGTEAFF. Here the CDR3 DNA reads TGTGCCAGTAGTAAACCAACAGGGGGAGGGACTGAAGCTTTCTTT. The whole variable domain, remainder taken from reference TRBV19 and TRBJ1-1, is DGGITQSPKYLFRKEGQNVTLSCEQNLNHDAMYWYRQDPGQGLRLIYYSQIVNDFQKGDIAEGYSVSREKKESFPLTVTSAQKNPTAFYLCASSKPTGGGTEAFFGQGTRLTVV.

This sequence joins TRBV28 and TRBJ2-5; D possibly corresponds to TRBD2 (5 bases). CDR1 is MDHEN and CDR2 is SYDVKM in the germline V gene. The V end lost 5 bases, the J end lost 5 bases, and 15 bases lay between the germline ends. The CDR3 sequence is 14 residues long. CDR3 region: CASSSAGEWETQYF. CDR3 DNA sequence: TGTGCCAGCAGTAGCGCCGGGGAGTGGGAGACCCAGTACTTC.

This chain uses TRBV2 with TRBJ1-1; D unclear. From germline, CDR1 is SNHLY and CDR2 FYNNEI. The CDR3 extends over 12 amino acids. V shed 3 bases and J shed 9 bases, with 11 bases lying between them. The CDR3 spells CASSEEQSKAFF. Here the CDR3 DNA reads TGTGCCAGCAGTGAGGAGCAATCAAAAGCTTTCTTT.